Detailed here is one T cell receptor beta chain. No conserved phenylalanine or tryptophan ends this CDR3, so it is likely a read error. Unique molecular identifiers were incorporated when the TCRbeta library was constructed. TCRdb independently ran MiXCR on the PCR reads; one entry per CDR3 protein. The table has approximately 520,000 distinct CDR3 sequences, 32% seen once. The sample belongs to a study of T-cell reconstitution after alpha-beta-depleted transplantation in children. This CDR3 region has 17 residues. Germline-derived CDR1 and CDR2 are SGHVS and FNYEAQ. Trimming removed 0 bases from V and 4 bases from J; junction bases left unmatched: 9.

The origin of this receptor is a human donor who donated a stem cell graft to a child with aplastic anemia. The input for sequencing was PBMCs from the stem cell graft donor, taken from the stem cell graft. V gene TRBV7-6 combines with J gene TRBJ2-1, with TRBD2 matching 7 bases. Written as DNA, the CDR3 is TGTGCCAGCAGCTTAGCCGCTTTAGCGGGTGGGTACAATGAGCAGTTCTCC. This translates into CASSLAALAGGYNEQFS.